What follows are 26 T cell receptor beta chains derived from one specimen sequenced in a study of T cell responses to AZD1222 COVID-19 vaccine. The repertoire was sequenced with immunoSEQ multiplex PCR; TCRdb's copy has only in-frame clones and lacks some. This table has 85,000 to 90,000 clones, roughly nine tenths appearing once. This specimen consisted of peripheral blood, obtained 28 days after the second AZD1222 dose. The receptors originated from an adult who received the AZD1222 COVID-19 vaccine.

V and J are TRBV6-5 and TRBJ1-5, with 7 bases identical to TRBD1. V lost 5 bases and J lost 7; bases outside the gene matches: 5. The germline gives CDR1 MNHEY, CDR2 SVGAGI. The CDR3 has 13 residues. The CDR3 nucleotides read TGTGCCAGCAGTCCGTACAGGGGACAGCCCCAGCATTTT. It encodes CASSPYRGQPQHF.

This chain links TRBV5-1 with TRBJ1-1; 8 bases align to TRBD1. CDR1 and CDR2 (germline): SGHRS, YFSETQ. The CDR3 spans 15 residues. J gave up 1 base and V 1 base, and 3 bases lay outside the gene matches. The CDR3 spells CASSLPDRGNTEAFF. The CDR3 DNA sequence: TGCGCCAGCAGCTTGCCCGACAGGGGGAACACTGAAGCTTTCTTT. Combining the CDR3 with reference TRBV5-1 and TRBJ1-1 gives the whole variable domain KAGVTQTPRYLIKTRGQQVTLSCSPISGHRSVSWYQQTPGQGLQFLFEYFSETQRNKGNFPGRFSGRQFSNSRSEMNVSTLELGDSALYLCASSLPDRGNTEAFFGQGTRLTVV.

This chain links TRBV7-3 with TRBJ2-1, with D perhaps TRBD1 (6 bases). Germline CDR1 reads SGHTA; CDR2 reads FQGTGA. This CDR3 comprises 14 residues. The germline V and J ends were trimmed by 5 bases and 9 bases, with 17 bases remaining between them. CDR3 region: CASSVRAGDSEQFF. The CDR3 DNA reads as TGTGCCAGCAGCGTAAGGGCAGGGGATAGTGAGCAGTTCTTC. Full variable domain (missing parts from reference TRBV7-3 and TRBJ2-1): GAGVSQTPSNKVTEKGKYVELRCDPISGHTALYWYRQSLGQGPEFLIYFQGTGAADDSGLPNDRFFAVRPEGSVSTLKIQRTERGDSAVYLCASSVRAGDSEQFFGPGTRLTVL.

J is TRBJ2-7 and V is TRBV28; a weak D match, TRBD1 (6 bases). CDR3 length: 15 residues. Germline V gene data show CDR1 as MDHEN and CDR2 as SYDVKM. Trimming stripped 2 bases from V and 6 bases from J, with 17 bases between. CDR3 nucleotides: TGTGCCAGCAGTTTAGGAGCAGGGGAATTGGCCGAGCAGTACTTC. Amino acid sequence: CASSLGAGELAEQYF. The full variable domain, in which reference TRBV28 and TRBJ2-7 provide the parts outside the CDR3, is DVKVTQSSRYLVKRTGEKVFLECVQDMDHENMFWYRQDPGLGLRLIYFSYDVKMKEKGDIPEGYSVSREKKERFSLILESASTNQTSMYLCASSLGAGELAEQYFGPGTRLTVT.

The V call is TRBV7-9, the J call TRBJ2-6; weak D call: TRBD2 (5 bases). Germline V lookup: CDR1 SEHNR, CDR2 FQNEAQ (reference sequence). The germline V and J ends were trimmed by 3 bases and 3 bases, with 18 bases remaining between them. The length of the CDR3 is 18 residues. CDR3 sequence reads: CASSFKIGELGGANVLTF. The CDR3 DNA sequence: TGTGCCAGCAGCTTTAAGATCGGGGAATTGGGTGGGGCCAACGTCCTGACTTTC.

The genes are TRBV28 and TRBJ1-1, with D possibly being TRBD1 (6 bases). V was trimmed by 5 bases and J by 7 bases, leaving 14 bases between them. CDR1 MDHEN and CDR2 SYDVKM come from the germline V gene. CDR3 length equals 13 residues. DNA for the CDR3: TGTGCCAGCAGTCCACAGGGACGGAGTGAAGCTTTCTTT. It encodes CASSPQGRSEAFF.

V usage is TRBV7-2 and J usage is TRBJ2-7; no reliable D call. The V and J ends lost 6 bases and 3 bases respectively, with 12 bases between them. Germline V gene lookup returns CDR1 SGHTA and CDR2 FQGNSA. The CDR3 sequence is 13 residues long. CDR3 amino acids: CASSQATLYEQYF. The CDR3 coding sequence is TGTGCCAGCAGTCAAGCGACCCTCTACGAGCAGTACTTC.

The chain is built from TRBV6-5 and TRBJ2-7; 7 bases are a match to TRBD1. Germline-derived CDR1 and CDR2 are MNHEY and SVGAGI. V gave up 6 bases and J gave up 4 bases; unmatched junction bases: 9. This CDR3 has 14 amino acids. This chain's CDR3 is CASRPGTEDYEQYV. CDR3 coding DNA: TGTGCCAGCAGACCCGGGACAGAAGATTACGAGCAGTACGTC.

The chain has TRBV6-5 and TRBJ2-3; a possible D gene is TRBD1 (6 bases). Germline V gives CDR1 MNHEY, CDR2 SVGAGI. V was shortened by 2 bases and J by 2 bases, with 14 bases between the two germline ends. This CDR3 has 16 amino acids. CDR3 DNA sequence: TGTGCCAGCAGTTACGACAGGCCACTTTACACAGATACGCAGTATTTT. This codes for CASSYDRPLYTDTQYF.

The chain uses TRBV6-5 and TRBJ2-3; D uncertain. The CDR3 consists of 13 residues. The V and J ends lost 5 bases and 10 bases respectively, with 16 bases between them. Germline V gene lookup returns CDR1 MNHEY and CDR2 SVGAGI. CDR3: CASSREVVVAQYF. The CDR3 bases are TGTGCCAGCAGTCGCGAAGTGGTTGTTGCGCAGTATTTT.

This chain connects TRBV20-1 to TRBJ2-1, with D perhaps being TRBD1 or TRBD2 (5 bases each). The V and J ends lost 3 bases and 7 bases respectively, with 16 bases between them. The CDR3 length is 14 residues. Germline assignment: CDR1 DFQATT and CDR2 SNEGSKA (reference sequence). The CDR3 spells CSASEGLGFNEQFF. DNA for the CDR3: TGCAGTGCTAGTGAGGGGTTGGGATTTAATGAGCAGTTCTTC.

The chain couples TRBV2 to TRBJ2-3; the match to TRBD1 covers 9 bases. The CDR3 extends over 15 amino acids. CDR1 is SNHLY, CDR2 FYNNEI, per germline. V gave up 4 bases and J gave up 3 bases; unmatched junction bases: 5. In nucleotides, the CDR3 is TGTGCCAGCAGTGTAGGACAGGGGATGACAGATACGCAGTATTTT. It codes for CASSVGQGMTDTQYF.

The chain combines TRBV7-8 with TRBJ2-7; no reliable D call. Trimming took 1 base from V and 0 from J, leaving 7 bases between them. Looked up from germline, CDR1 is SGHVS and CDR2 is FQNEAQ. This CDR3 has 14 residues. This chain's CDR3 is CASSLGVSSYEQYF. CDR3 coding DNA: TGTGCCAGCAGCTTAGGCGTGAGCTCCTACGAGCAGTACTTC. Complete variable domain (other parts from reference TRBV7-8 and TRBJ2-7): GAGVSQSPRYKVAKRGQDVALRCDPISGHVSLFWYQQALGQGPEFLTYFQNEAQLDKSGLPSDRFFAERPEGSVSTLKIQRTQQEDSAVYLCASSLGVSSYEQYFGPGTRLTVT.

The chain combines TRBV7-9 with TRBJ2-5; no clear D gene. This CDR3 spans 11 amino acids. The germline V gene has CDR1 SEHNR and CDR2 FQNEAQ (reference sequence). Trimming removed 6 bases at V and 2 bases at J, with 4 bases between. Written as DNA, the CDR3 is TGTGCCAGCAGGGGTCAAGAGACCCAGTACTTC. Translation: CASRGQETQYF.

This chain links TRBV12-3 or TRBV12-4 with TRBJ2-1; D is undetermined. This CDR3 has 13 residues. Trimming took off 4 bases at V and 5 bases at J, with 9 bases between the two ends. The DNA for the CDR3 is TGTGCCAGCAGTTCATCGTTGAACAATGAGCAGTTCTTC. Translated, it gives CASSSSLNNEQFF.

The V and J genes are TRBV3-1 (or the pseudogene TRBV3-2) and TRBJ2-4; possible D gene TRBD2, 7 bases. This CDR3 has 17 amino acids. Germline V gene lookup returns CDR1 LGHDT and CDR2 YNNKEL (reference sequence). V was shortened by 1 base and J by 3 bases, with 16 bases between the two germline ends. CDR3 DNA sequence: TGTGCCAGCAGCCAAGTGGGCGGGGGCGATGGCAAAAACATTCAGTACTTC. This gives the protein CASSQVGGGDGKNIQYF.

The genes are TRBV25-1 and TRBJ2-5, with D perhaps TRBD1 (5 bases). The CDR3 extends over 15 amino acids. Germline-derived CDR1 and CDR2 are MGHDK and SYGVNS. Trimming took 2 bases from V and 4 from J, leaving 14 bases between them. CDR3 DNA: TGTGCCAGCAGTGAAGGCCAAGGGGTAACAGAGACCCAGTACTTC. It codes for CASSEGQGVTETQYF.

The rearrangement uses TRBV7-2 and TRBJ2-4; 10 nucleotides line up with TRBD2. This CDR3 contains 15 residues. The germline CDR1 and CDR2 sequences are SGHTA and FQGNSA. With V trimmed by 1 base and J by 6 bases, 3 bases remained unmatched. CDR3 bases: TGTGCCAGCAGCTTAGAATTAGCGGGGGGAAACATTCAGTACTTC. Amino acids: CASSLELAGGNIQYF.

The chain couples TRBV18 to TRBJ2-5; 8 bases match TRBD2. With 3 bases clipped from V and 2 bases from J, the junction kept 2 bases outside the gene matches. CDR3 length: 14 amino acids. Germline V gives CDR1 KGHSH, CDR2 LQKENI. This CDR3 reads CASSPSGGQETQYF. CDR3 coding DNA: TGTGCCAGCTCACCCTCGGGGGGGCAAGAGACCCAGTACTTC.

This clone showed up just a few times. The chain combines TRBV13 with TRBJ2-7; 7 bases agree with TRBD2. The CDR3 has 15 amino acids. From germline, CDR1 is PRHDT and CDR2 FYEKMQ (reference sequence). J lost 0 bases, V lost 6 bases, and 8 bases had no gene match. In nucleotides, the CDR3 is TGTGCCAGCAGTTTGGGGGGACTATCCTCCTACGAGCAGTACGTC. Protein product: CASSLGGLSSYEQYV.

The rearrangement uses TRBV9 and TRBJ1-1; TRBD1 aligns across 8 bases. The V and J ends lost 4 bases and 1 base, in that order; junction bases with no gene match: 3. The CDR3 loop spans 14 amino acids. Germline-derived CDR1 and CDR2 are SGDLS and YYNGEE. CDR3 region: CASSKGQGNTEAFF. The CDR3 DNA is TGTGCCAGCAGCAAAGGACAGGGGAACACTGAAGCTTTCTTT.

The genes are TRBV7-8 and TRBJ1-2; the match to TRBD1 covers 8 bases. Per germline, CDR1 SGHVS and CDR2 FQNEAQ. Trimming cost V 4 bases and J 8 bases; bases outside gene matches: 6. This CDR3 has 13 residues. In nucleotides, the CDR3 is TGTGCCAGCAGCTACCGGACAGGGCAAGGCTACACCTTC. Encoded protein: CASSYRTGQGYTF.

The chain combines TRBV28 with TRBJ1-1; D is unresolved. The V gene lost 2 bases and the J gene lost 8 bases, with 12 bases spanning the gap. The CDR3 is 13 amino acids. Germline V gene data show CDR1 as MDHEN and CDR2 as SYDVKM. CDR3 DNA: TGTGCCAGCAGTTTAGAGTTCGCACGGGAAGCTTTCTTT. It specifies CASSLEFAREAFF.

The chain links TRBV19 to TRBJ1-2; the D gene is possibly TRBD1 (5 bases). The CDR3 totals 15 residues. CDR1 is LNHDA and CDR2 is SQIVND in the germline V gene (reference sequence). V lost 5 bases and J 1 base, leaving 14 bases between the germline ends. CDR3 protein: CASSSPPGRNYGYTF. The CDR3, as DNA: TGTGCCAGTAGTTCGCCACCAGGGCGTAACTATGGCTACACCTTC.

The V call is TRBV5-1, the J call TRBJ2-7; D gene uncertain. The CDR3 length is 14 residues. V lost 0 bases to trimming and J lost 3 bases, with 10 bases between them. Germline V gene data show CDR1 as SGHRS and CDR2 as YFSETQ. CDR3 nucleotide sequence: TGCGCCAGCAGCTTGGGGATAGGGTACTACGAGCAGTACGTC. It yields the protein CASSLGIGYYEQYV.

The chain couples TRBV18 to TRBJ1-2; maybe TRBD1 (6 bases). Trimming stripped 0 bases from V and 7 bases from J, with 12 bases between. The CDR3 is 14 residues long. The germline V gene has CDR1 KGHSH and CDR2 LQKENI. The CDR3 DNA follows: TGTGCCAGCTCACCACCGACGGGACAACTTGGCTACACCTTC. Translation: CASSPPTGQLGYTF.